The 9 T cell receptor beta chains below were found in one sample sequenced in a study of T cell changes during pregnancy in multiple sclerosis. The protocol was immunoSEQ multiplex PCR, while the TCRdb copy is restricted to in-frame clones and leaves out a portion. The repertoire includes about 79,000 clones, 80% to 95% of them detected once, and approximately 0.75% sits in the top ten. Here the sequenced sample was peripheral blood, taken in the second trimester of pregnancy. These receptors were collected from a female donor in good health, enrolled as a control in a pregnancy study.

The J gene is TRBJ2-5, the V gene TRBV27, with a possible D match to TRBD2 (5 bases). With 0 bases removed from V and 2 bases from J, the gap between germline ends came to 13 bases. In germline, CDR1 is MNHEY, CDR2 SMNVEV (reference sequence). This CDR3 region has 16 residues. Written as DNA, the CDR3 is TGTGCCAGCAGTTTATCGATGCTGAGGGCACAAGAGACCCAGTACTTC. Translating gives CASSLSMLRAQETQYF.

This clone was detected only once. The rearrangement links TRBV9 to TRBJ1-3; no clear D gene. The CDR3 contains 15 residues. The ends were cut back, 0 bases at V and 0 bases at J, with 7 bases in the middle. Germline CDR1 reads SGDLS; CDR2 reads YYNGEE. The CDR3 here is CASSVAPSSGNTIYF. The CDR3 DNA is TGTGCCAGCAGCGTAGCACCCAGCTCTGGAAACACCATATATTTT. Drawing the rest from reference TRBV9 and TRBJ1-3, the complete variable domain is DSGVTQTPKHLITATGQRVTLRCSPRSGDLSVYWYQQSLDQGLQFLIQYYNGEERAKGNILERFSAQQFPDLHSELNLSSLELGDSALYFCASSVAPSSGNTIYFGEGSWLTVV.

The chain links TRBV2 to TRBJ2-4, with 11 bases aligning to TRBD1. Germline loops: CDR1 SNHLY, CDR2 FYNNEI. Germline trimming cut 6 bases from V and 0 bases from J; bases unmatched to any gene: 1. The CDR3 totals 15 residues. The CDR3 here is CASRDRGQAKNIQYF. For the CDR3, the DNA is TGTGCCAGCAGGGACAGGGGGCAAGCCAAAAACATTCAGTACTTC.

J is TRBJ2-5 and V is TRBV5-1; 10 bases agree with TRBD1. The CDR3 spans 14 residues. Trimming removed 2 bases from V and 5 bases from J; junction bases left unmatched: 3. Germline-derived CDR1 and CDR2 are SGHRS and YFSETQ. The CDR3 loop is CASSFDRGRETQYF. The CDR3 region has the DNA TGCGCCAGCAGCTTTGACAGGGGGCGGGAGACCCAGTACTTC.

This chain links TRBV25-1 with TRBJ1-4; possibly TRBD1 for D (5 bases). The CDR3 contains 15 residues. Germline V gene data show CDR1 as MGHDK and CDR2 as SYGVNS. Trimming left V 4 bases short and J 5 bases short, with 14 bases between. Written as DNA, the CDR3 is TGTGCCAGCAGTGCGTGGGGGAGGGTAAATGAAAAACTGTTTTTT. It specifies CASSAWGRVNEKLFF. Filled out from reference TRBV25-1 and TRBJ1-4, the complete variable domain reads EADIYQTPRYLVIGTGKKITLECSQTMGHDKMYWYQQDPGMELHLIHYSYGVNSTEKGDLSSESTVSRIRTEHFPLTLESARPSHTSQYLCASSAWGRVNEKLFFGSGTQLSVL.

The chain joins TRBV7-8 to TRBJ2-1, with TRBD1 matching 10 bases. V was pared by 4 bases and J by 5 bases, with 5 bases of the junction left unmatched. Germline V gene sequence: CDR1 SGHVS, CDR2 FQNEAQ. CDR3 length: 15 amino acids. This CDR3 is CASSSGQGTNNEQFF. As DNA, the CDR3 is TGTGCCAGCAGCTCGGGACAGGGGACCAACAATGAGCAGTTCTTC.

The chain uses TRBV9 and TRBJ1-2, with D possibly matching TRBD1 (5 bases). The CDR3 contains 14 residues. The germline V gene has CDR1 SGDLS and CDR2 YYNGEE. Trimming removed 0 bases from V and 3 bases from J, with 9 bases in between. The CDR3 here is CASSVDGRDYGYTF. The CDR3 DNA reads TGTGCCAGCAGCGTAGATGGCAGGGACTATGGCTACACCTTC.

V and J are TRBV5-6 and TRBJ1-1, with D perhaps matching TRBD1 (5 bases). In germline, CDR1 is SGHDT, CDR2 YYEEEE. CDR3 length: 14 amino acids. Trimming removed 3 bases from V and 2 bases from J, with 11 bases in between. CDR3 coding DNA: TGTGCCAGCAGCTGGACGACAGCCAACACTGAAGCTTTCTTT. Protein: CASSWTTANTEAFF.

The rearrangement uses TRBV6-5 and TRBJ2-1, with 7 bases matching TRBD2. The germline V gene encodes CDR1 MNHEY and CDR2 SVGAGI. This CDR3 comprises 13 residues. V shed 5 bases and J 15 bases; nucleotides not matched to a gene: 13. Here the CDR3 reads CASSARDYPCPFF. The CDR3 nucleotides read TGTGCCAGCAGTGCTCGGGACTACCCCTGTCCGTTCTTC.